This T cell receptor beta chain is drawn from a study of blood T cell repertoires in COVID-19. Study context: Sites in the United States, Italy and Spain provided acute and convalescent COVID-19 samples. T cells, B-cell-depleted T cells, or PBMCs provided the cDNA or gDNA that served as material.

Germline lookup yields CDR1 MNHEY and CDR2 SVGAGI. The V gene end was trimmed by 5 bases and the J gene end by 6 bases; junction bases not matched to a gene: 5. CDR3 size: 13 residues. Source study methods: The assay estimated nucleated cells by amplifying reference gene primers. Method: immunoSEQ multiplex PCR; TCRdb's copy keeps in-frame clones and lacks some. Clonal size and the V and J genes are those of that table, whereas D and trimming came from the DNA. Altogether roughly 290,000 clones are present, about 89% being singletons, with the ten largest covering under 15%. This clonotype was obtained from a woman between 55 and 75 years old with acute or convalescent COVID-19. Sequences were obtained from peripheral blood. The chain recombines TRBV6-5 with TRBJ2-7, with 9 bases fitting TRBD1. The CDR3 is CASSRGQGGEQYF. The CDR3, as DNA: TGTGCCAGCAGTAGGGGACAGGGCGGCGAGCAGTACTTC.